Below are 5 T cell receptor beta chains sequenced from a single sample in a study of blood T cell repertoires in COVID-19. Clones were read by immunoSEQ multiplex PCR, and TCRdb kept only the in-frame ones, dropping some. The table includes about 130,000 clones, around three quarters detected once. The material sequenced was peripheral blood. These receptors were taken from a human donor in a cohort sampled during active COVID-19.

Here the CDR3 reads CASSAPGLAGHNEQFF. CDR3 in DNA: TGCGCCAGCAGCGCCCCGGGACTAGCGGGGCACAATGAGCAGTTCTTC. V is TRBV5-1 and J is TRBJ2-1, with 13 bases fitting TRBD2. Unmatched junction bases numbered 6, after V lost 4 bases and J lost 5 bases. The CDR3 covers 16 residues. Germline CDR1 and CDR2: SGHRS and YFSETQ.

The chain recombines TRBV3-1 (or the pseudogene TRBV3-2) with TRBJ2-7; TRBD2 agrees at 8 bases. Looked up from germline, CDR1 is LGHDT and CDR2 is YNNKEL (reference sequence). V was pared by 4 bases and J by 4 bases, with 6 bases of the junction left unmatched. The CDR3 runs 14 residues. CDR3: CASSPGGGRYEQYF. Here the CDR3 DNA reads TGTGCCAGCAGCCCCGGGGGGGGCCGATACGAGCAGTACTTC.

V usage is TRBV5-4 and J usage is TRBJ1-1, with TRBD1 matching over 7 bases. After removal of 4 bases from V and 1 base from J, the junction contained 4 bases not matched to a gene. CDR1 and CDR2 (germline): SGHNT, YYREEE (reference sequence). The CDR3 is 14 amino acids. The CDR3 region has the DNA TGTGCCAGCAGCGTACAGGGGCAGAACACTGAAGCTTTCTTT. Amino acid sequence: CASSVQGQNTEAFF. The entire variable domain, with the rest obtained from reference TRBV5-4 and TRBJ1-1, is as follows: ETGVTQSPTHLIKTRGQQVTLRCSSQSGHNTVSWYQQALGQGPQFIFQYYREEENGRGNFPPRFSGLQFPNYSSELNVNALELDDSALYLCASSVQGQNTEAFFGQGTRLTVV.

This chain joins TRBV5-6 and TRBJ1-6, with 9 bases aligning to TRBD1. Germline-derived CDR1 and CDR2 are SGHDT and YYEEEE. This CDR3 has 15 amino acids. V was clipped by 3 bases and J by 9 bases; unmatched bases: 7. CDR3 in DNA: TGTGCCAGCAGCTCGGGGACAGGGCGCGGTTCACCCCTCCACTTT. Amino acid sequence: CASSSGTGRGSPLHF.

This clone turned up a few times. This chain connects TRBV15 to TRBJ2-2, with 7 nucleotides matching TRBD2. The CDR3 totals 15 residues. After removal of 1 base from V and 2 bases from J, the junction contained 1 base not matched to a gene. Germline assignment: CDR1 LNHNV and CDR2 YYDKDF (reference sequence). CDR3 sequence reads: CATSRGGLNTGELFF. The CDR3 DNA is TGTGCCACCAGCAGAGGGGGACTAAACACCGGGGAGCTGTTTTTT.